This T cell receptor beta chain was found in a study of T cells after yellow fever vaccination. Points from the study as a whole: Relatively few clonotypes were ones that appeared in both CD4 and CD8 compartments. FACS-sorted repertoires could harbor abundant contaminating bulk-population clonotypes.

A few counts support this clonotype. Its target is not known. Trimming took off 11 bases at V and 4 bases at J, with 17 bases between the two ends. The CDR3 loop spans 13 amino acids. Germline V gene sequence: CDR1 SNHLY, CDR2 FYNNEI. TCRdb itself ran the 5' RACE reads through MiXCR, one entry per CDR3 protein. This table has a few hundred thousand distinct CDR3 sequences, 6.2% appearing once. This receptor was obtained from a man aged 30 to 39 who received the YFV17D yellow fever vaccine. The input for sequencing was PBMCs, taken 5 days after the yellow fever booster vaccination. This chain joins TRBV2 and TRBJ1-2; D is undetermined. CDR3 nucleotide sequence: TGTGCCGGAGGCCGAAGGGCGTCCTATGGCTACACCTTC. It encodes CAGGRRASYGYTF.